This T cell receptor (beta chain) was observed in a study of blood T cell repertoires in COVID-19. Using immunoSEQ multiplex PCR, the repertoire was profiled, and TCRdb retains in-frame clones only, with some absent. The sample holds approximately 280,000 clones; around 90% are singletons and the top ten take around 2.1%. V shed 0 bases and J shed 0 bases, with 12 bases lying between them. The germline V gene has CDR1 MNHNS and CDR2 SASEGT. The CDR3 is 16 amino acids. The receptor was derived from a man aged 50-60 years with acute or convalescent COVID-19. Sequencing was performed on peripheral blood. This rearrangement joins TRBV6-1 to TRBJ2-7; maybe TRBD2 (6 bases). The CDR3 loop reads CASSEARDLSSYEQYF. DNA of the CDR3: TGTGCCAGCAGTGAAGCTAGGGACTTAAGCTCCTACGAGCAGTACTTC.